This TCR beta chain derives from a study of PD-1 blockade in classical Hodgkin lymphoma. The wider study: On a schedule of every 2 weeks, patients received nivolumab 3 mg/kg intravenously. Whole-study findings and limits: As was reported, newly diagnosed patients showed lower baseline TCR diversity than healthy donors did.

Relapse after autologous stem cell transplantation occurred in every patient, and brentuximab vedotin exposure varied. A remark on this clone: No antigen is known for it.

The CDR3 loop spans 14 amino acids. Germline values: CDR1 LNHNV, CDR2 YYDKDF (reference sequence). The germline V and J ends were trimmed by 0 bases and 5 bases, with 8 bases remaining between them. Produced via immunoSEQ multiplex PCR; TCRdb's table is partial and in-frame only. This sample yields roughly 70,000 clones, of which 71% are seen a single time; approximately 9.1% belongs to the top ten. The chain carries TRBV15 and TRBJ2-1, with a weak D call TRBD2 (6 bases). This receptor was taken from a human donor with classical Hodgkin lymphoma. The sequences come from peripheral blood mononuclear cells (PBMCs), collected before the second cycle of nivolumab. The chain's CDR3 is CATSREGLHNEQFF. Written as DNA, the CDR3 is TGTGCCACCAGCAGAGAGGGACTTCACAATGAGCAGTTCTTC.